This T cell receptor beta chain was captured in a study of shared clonotypes between healthy human individuals. Study at large: Each donor's CD8 memory used one plate, CD8 naive two, each CD4 subset three.

On this clone itself: The antigen remains undetermined.

Whole-study results and caveats: Roughly 4.6% of naive CD4 clonotypes were common to a few donors.

Profiled with immunoSEQ multiplex PCR; TCRdb holds only in-frame clones, not every one. The table lists 950,000 to 1,300,000 clones, under 80% of them singletons. This CDR3 comprises 16 residues. Trimming shortened V by 0 bases and J by 2 bases, and 13 bases separated the two germline ends. Germline CDR1 LGHNA, CDR2 YNFKEQ. This sequence originates from a man aged 18 to 29 in good health. The sample taken for sequencing was memory CD4+ T cells sorted from blood. Sample subset: CD45RA-negative fraction. This chain uses TRBV4-2 with TRBJ1-2; a weak D match, TRBD1 (5 bases). The CDR3 reads CASSQDPVEGNYGYTF. CDR3 coding DNA: TGTGCCAGCAGCCAAGATCCCGTTGAGGGGAACTATGGCTACACCTTC.